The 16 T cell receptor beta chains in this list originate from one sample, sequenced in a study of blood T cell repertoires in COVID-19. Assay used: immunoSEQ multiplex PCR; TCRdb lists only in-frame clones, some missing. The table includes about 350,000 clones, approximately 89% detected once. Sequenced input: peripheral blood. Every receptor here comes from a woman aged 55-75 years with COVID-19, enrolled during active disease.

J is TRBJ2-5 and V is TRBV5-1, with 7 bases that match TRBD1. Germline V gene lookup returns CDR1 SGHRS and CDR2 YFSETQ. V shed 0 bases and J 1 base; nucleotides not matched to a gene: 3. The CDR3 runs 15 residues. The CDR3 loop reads CASSLADRAQETQYF. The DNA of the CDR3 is TGCGCCAGCAGCTTGGCCGACAGGGCCCAAGAGACCCAGTACTTC.

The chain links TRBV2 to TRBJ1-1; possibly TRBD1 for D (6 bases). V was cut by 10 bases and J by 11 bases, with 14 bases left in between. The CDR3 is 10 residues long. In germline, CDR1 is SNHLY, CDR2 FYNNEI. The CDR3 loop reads CATTGREAFF. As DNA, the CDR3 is TGTGCCACCACAGGGAGGGAGGCTTTCTTT. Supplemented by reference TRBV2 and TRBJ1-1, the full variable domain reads EPEVTQTPSHQVTQMGQEVILRCVPISNHLYFYWYRQILGQKVEFLVSFYNNEISEKSEIFDDQFSVERPDGSNFTLKIRSTKLEDSAMYFCATTGREAFFGQGTRLTVV.

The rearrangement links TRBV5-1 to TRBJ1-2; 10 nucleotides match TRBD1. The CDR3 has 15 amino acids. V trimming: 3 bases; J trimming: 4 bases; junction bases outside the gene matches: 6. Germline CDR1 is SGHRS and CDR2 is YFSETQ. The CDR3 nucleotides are TGCGCCAGCAGCTCGACAGGGGGCCCTGGCTATGGCTACACCTTC. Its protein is CASSSTGGPGYGYTF.

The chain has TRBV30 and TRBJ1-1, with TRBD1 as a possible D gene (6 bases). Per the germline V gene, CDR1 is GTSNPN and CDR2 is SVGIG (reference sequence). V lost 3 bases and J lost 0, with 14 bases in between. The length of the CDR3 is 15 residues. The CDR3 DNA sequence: TGTGCCTGGAGGTTACAGGGAGGGATGAACACTGAAGCTTTCTTT. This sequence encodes CAWRLQGGMNTEAFF.

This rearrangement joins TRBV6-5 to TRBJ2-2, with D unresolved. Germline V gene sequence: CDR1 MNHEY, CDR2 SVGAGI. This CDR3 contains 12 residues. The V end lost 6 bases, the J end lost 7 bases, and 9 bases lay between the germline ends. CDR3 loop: CASSPPLGELFF. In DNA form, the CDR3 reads TGTGCCAGCAGCCCCCCACTCGGGGAGCTGTTTTTT.

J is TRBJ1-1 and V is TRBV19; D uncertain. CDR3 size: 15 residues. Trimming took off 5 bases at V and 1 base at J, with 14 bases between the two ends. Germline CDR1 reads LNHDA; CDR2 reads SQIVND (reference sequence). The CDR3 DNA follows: TGTGCCAGTAGTGGCCGAGGGAGCCGGAACACTGAAGCTTTCTTT. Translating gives CASSGRGSRNTEAFF.

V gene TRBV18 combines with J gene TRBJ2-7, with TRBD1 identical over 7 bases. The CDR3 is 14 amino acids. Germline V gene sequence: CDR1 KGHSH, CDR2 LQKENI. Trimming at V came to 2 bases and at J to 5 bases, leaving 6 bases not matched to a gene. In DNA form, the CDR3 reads TGTGCCAGCTCACCAGACAGGGATCAGGACGAGCAGTACTTC. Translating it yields CASSPDRDQDEQYF.

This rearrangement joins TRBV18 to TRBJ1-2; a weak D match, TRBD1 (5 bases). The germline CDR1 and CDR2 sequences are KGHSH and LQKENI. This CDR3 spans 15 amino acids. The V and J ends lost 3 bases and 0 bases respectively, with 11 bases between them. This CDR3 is CASSPVTEANYGYTF. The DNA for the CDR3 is TGTGCCAGCTCACCGGTGACAGAAGCTAACTATGGCTACACCTTC.

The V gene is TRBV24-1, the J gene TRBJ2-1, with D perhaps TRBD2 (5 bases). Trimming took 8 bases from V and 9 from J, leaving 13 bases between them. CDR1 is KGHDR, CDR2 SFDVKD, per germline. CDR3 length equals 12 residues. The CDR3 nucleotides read TGTGCCACCACGGTTGTCCGGGGTGAGCAGTTCTTC. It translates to CATTVVRGEQFF.

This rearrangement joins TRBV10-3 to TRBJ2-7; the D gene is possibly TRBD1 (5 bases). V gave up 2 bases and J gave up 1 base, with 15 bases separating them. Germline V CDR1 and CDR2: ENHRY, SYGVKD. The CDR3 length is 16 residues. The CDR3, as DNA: TGTGCCATCAGTGAGCCGGACACCCCCTTGTCCTACGAGCAGTACTTC. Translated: CAISEPDTPLSYEQYF.

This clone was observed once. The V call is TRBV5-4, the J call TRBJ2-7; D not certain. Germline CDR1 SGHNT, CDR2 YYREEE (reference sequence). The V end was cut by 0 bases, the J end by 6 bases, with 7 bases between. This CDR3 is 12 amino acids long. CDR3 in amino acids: CASSLDSGEQYF. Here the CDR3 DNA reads TGTGCCAGCAGCTTGGACTCTGGCGAGCAGTACTTC. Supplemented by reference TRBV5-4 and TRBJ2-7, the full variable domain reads ETGVTQSPTHLIKTRGQQVTLRCSSQSGHNTVSWYQQALGQGPQFIFQYYREEENGRGNFPPRFSGLQFPNYSSELNVNALELDDSALYLCASSLDSGEQYFGPGTRLTVT.

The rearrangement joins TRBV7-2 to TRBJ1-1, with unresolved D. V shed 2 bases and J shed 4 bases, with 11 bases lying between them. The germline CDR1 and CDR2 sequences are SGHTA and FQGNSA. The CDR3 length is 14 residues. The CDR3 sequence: CASSLTRVGTEAFF. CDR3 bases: TGTGCCAGCAGCTTAACACGGGTAGGCACTGAAGCTTTCTTT.

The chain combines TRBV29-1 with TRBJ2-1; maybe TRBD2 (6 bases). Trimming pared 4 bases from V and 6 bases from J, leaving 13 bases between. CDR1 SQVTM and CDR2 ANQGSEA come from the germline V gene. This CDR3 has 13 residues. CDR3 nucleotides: TGCAGCGTTGGCGGACTACGATCCAATGAGCAGTTCTTC. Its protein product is CSVGGLRSNEQFF.

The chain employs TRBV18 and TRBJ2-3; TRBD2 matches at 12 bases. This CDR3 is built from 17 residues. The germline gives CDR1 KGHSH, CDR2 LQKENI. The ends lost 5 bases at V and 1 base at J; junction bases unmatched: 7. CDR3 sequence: CASSSILAGGRTDTQYF. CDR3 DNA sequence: TGTGCCAGCTCATCAATACTAGCGGGGGGCCGCACAGATACGCAGTATTTT. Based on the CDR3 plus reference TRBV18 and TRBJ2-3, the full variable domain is NAGVMQNPRHLVRRRGQEARLRCSPMKGHSHVYWYRQLPEEGLKFMVYLQKENIIDESGMPKERFSAEFPKEGPSILRIQQVVRGDSAAYFCASSSILAGGRTDTQYFGPGTRLTVL.

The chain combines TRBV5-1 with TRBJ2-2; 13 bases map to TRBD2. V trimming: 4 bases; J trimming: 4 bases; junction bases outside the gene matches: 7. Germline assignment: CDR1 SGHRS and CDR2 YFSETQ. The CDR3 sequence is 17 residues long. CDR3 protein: CASSGGLAGAPTGELFF. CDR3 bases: TGCGCCAGCAGCGGAGGACTAGCGGGGGCCCCCACCGGGGAGCTGTTTTTT. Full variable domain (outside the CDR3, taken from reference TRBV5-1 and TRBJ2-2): KAGVTQTPRYLIKTRGQQVTLSCSPISGHRSVSWYQQTPGQGLQFLFEYFSETQRNKGNFPGRFSGRQFSNSRSEMNVSTLELGDSALYLCASSGGLAGAPTGELFFGEGSRLTVL.

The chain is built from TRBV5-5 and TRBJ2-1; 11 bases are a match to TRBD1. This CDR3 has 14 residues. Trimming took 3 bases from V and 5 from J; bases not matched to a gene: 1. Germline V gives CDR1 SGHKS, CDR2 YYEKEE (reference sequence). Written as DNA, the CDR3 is TGTGCCAGCAGCTCGGACAGGGGGCACAATGAGCAGTTCTTC. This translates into CASSSDRGHNEQFF.